A selection of T cell receptor beta chains follows, all from one sample in a study of cytomegalovirus exposure and HLA in healthy donors. Clones were sequenced by immunoSEQ multiplex PCR, and TCRdb holds only the in-frame ones, with some missing. The table records 100,000 to 150,000 clones, 80% of them present only once. Sequenced: PBMCs. These receptors came from a female donor in good health and CMV-seropositive. Both conserved end residues are part of each CDR3. The D gene is left open where the match is weak. Expanded clones get a size class; other rows say once, few or many, or leave the size out.

j_call,v_call,clone_size,d_call,cdr3_aa,cdr3_nt
TRBJ1-4,TRBV4-2,.,TRBD1,CASSSYRGPNEKLFF,TGTGCCAGCAGCTCCTACAGGGGGCCTAATGAAAAACTGTTTTTT
TRBJ1-2,TRBV28,.,.,CASIPTGAPFGYTF,TGTGCCAGCATCCCGACAGGAGCTCCCTTTGGCTACACCTTC
TRBJ1-6,TRBV7-9,.,.,CASSSNRDGYNSPLHF,TGTGCCAGCAGCTCTAACAGGGACGGGTATAATTCACCCCTCCACTTT
TRBJ2-5,TRBV5-1,.,TRBD2,CASSVGLAGRQETQYF,TGCGCCAGCAGCGTGGGACTAGCGGGCAGGCAAGAGACCCAGTACTTC
TRBJ1-2,TRBV6-5,.,.,CASRGANYGYTF,TGTGCCAGCAGGGGAGCTAACTATGGCTACACCTTC
TRBJ2-3,TRBV5-1,.,TRBD2,CASSSRPSGGRSSTDTQYF,TGCGCCAGCAGCTCCAGGCCTAGCGGGGGGCGATCTAGCACAGATACGCAGTATTTT
TRBJ1-6,TRBV5-1,.,.,CASSLAGPNSPLHF,TGCGCCAGCAGCTTGGCAGGGCCTAATTCACCCCTCCACTTT
TRBJ1-1,TRBV4-2,.,.,CASSQDRNLMNTEAFF,TGTGCCAGCAGCCAAGACAGAAACCTCATGAACACTGAAGCTTTCTTT
TRBJ2-1,TRBV4-3,.,.,CASSQDRGDNEQFF,TGCGCCAGCAGCCAAGATCGGGGAGACAATGAGCAGTTCTTC
TRBJ2-1,TRBV27,.,.,CASSTGTDLWDNEQFF,TGTGCCAGCAGCACAGGGACCGACCTTTGGGACAATGAGCAGTTCTTC
TRBJ2-1,TRBV9,.,TRBD1,CASSLQGNTHNEQFF,TGTGCCAGCAGCCTACAGGGGAACACACACAATGAGCAGTTCTTC
TRBJ2-7,TRBV5-1,few,TRBD1,CASSFGTGSSYEQYF,TGCGCCAGCAGCTTCGGGACAGGAAGCTCCTACGAGCAGTACTTC
TRBJ2-1,TRBV4-1,.,TRBD2,CASSQGTSGGGYNEQFF,TGCGCCAGCAGCCAAGGGACTAGCGGGGGGGGTTACAATGAGCAGTTCTTC
TRBJ1-4,TRBV30,.,TRBD1,CAWNRDRGFNEKLFF,TGTGCCTGGAATCGGGACAGGGGGTTTAATGAAAAACTGTTTTTT
TRBJ2-2,TRBV5-1,.,.,CASSLWGTENTGELFF,TGCGCCAGCAGCTTGTGGGGGACTGAGAACACCGGGGAGCTGTTTTTT
TRBJ1-5,TRBV15,.,.,CATSRLEDQRSNQPQHF,TGTGCCACCAGCAGACTGGAGGACCAAAGAAGCAATCAGCCCCAGCATTTT